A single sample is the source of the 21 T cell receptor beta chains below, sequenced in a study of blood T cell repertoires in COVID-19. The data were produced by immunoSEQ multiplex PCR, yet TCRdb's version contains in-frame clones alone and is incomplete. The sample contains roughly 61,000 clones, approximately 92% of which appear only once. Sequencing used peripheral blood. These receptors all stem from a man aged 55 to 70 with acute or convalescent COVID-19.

CDR3 loop: CASSPPRGRTEAFF. CDR3 coding DNA: TGTGCCAGCAGTCCACCCAGGGGACGCACTGAAGCTTTCTTT. The chain employs TRBV6-5 and TRBJ1-1; weak D call: TRBD1 (6 bases). This CDR3 contains 14 residues. The V and J ends lost 5 bases and 4 bases respectively, with 14 bases between them. CDR1 and CDR2 (germline): MNHEY, SVGAGI.

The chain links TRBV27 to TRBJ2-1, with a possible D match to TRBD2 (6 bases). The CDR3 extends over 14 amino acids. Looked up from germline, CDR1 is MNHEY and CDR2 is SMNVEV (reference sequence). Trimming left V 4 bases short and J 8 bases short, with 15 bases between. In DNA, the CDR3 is TGTGCCAGCAGTTCCCCCCTGGAGGGGCATGAGCAGTTCTTC. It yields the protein CASSSPLEGHEQFF.

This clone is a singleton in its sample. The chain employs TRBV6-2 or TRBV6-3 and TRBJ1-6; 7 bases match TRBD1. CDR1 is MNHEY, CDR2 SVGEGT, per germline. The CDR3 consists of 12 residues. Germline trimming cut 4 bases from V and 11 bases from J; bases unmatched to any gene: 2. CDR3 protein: CASSFRGAPLHF. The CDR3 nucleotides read TGTGCCAGCAGTTTCAGGGGGGCACCCCTCCACTTT.

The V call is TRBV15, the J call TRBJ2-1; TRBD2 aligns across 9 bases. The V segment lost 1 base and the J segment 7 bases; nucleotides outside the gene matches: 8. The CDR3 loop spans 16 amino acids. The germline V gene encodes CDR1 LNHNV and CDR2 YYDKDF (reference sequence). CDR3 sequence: CATSRVRLAGINEQFF. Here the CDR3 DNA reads TGTGCCACCAGCAGAGTGAGGCTAGCGGGAATTAATGAGCAGTTCTTC.

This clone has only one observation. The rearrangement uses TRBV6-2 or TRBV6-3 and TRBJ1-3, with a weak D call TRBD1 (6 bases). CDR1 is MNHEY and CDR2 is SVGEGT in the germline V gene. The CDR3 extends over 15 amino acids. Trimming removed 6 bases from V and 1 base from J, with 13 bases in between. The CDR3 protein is CASSDQGISGNTIYF. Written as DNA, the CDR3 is TGTGCCAGCAGCGATCAGGGGATTTCTGGAAACACCATATATTTT.

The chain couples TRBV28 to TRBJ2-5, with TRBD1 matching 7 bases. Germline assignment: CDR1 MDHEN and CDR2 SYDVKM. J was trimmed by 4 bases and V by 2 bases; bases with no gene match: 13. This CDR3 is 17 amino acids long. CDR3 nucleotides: TGTGCCAGCAGTTTACGTCGTTGGGTCCCAGGGGGAGAGACCCAGTACTTC. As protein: CASSLRRWVPGGETQYF.

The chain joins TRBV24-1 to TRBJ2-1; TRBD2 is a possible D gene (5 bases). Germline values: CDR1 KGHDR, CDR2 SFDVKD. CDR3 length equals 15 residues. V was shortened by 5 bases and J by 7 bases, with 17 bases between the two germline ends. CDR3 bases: TGTGCCACCAGTGTCAGCGGATTATCGACGAATGAGCAGTTCTTC. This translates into CATSVSGLSTNEQFF.

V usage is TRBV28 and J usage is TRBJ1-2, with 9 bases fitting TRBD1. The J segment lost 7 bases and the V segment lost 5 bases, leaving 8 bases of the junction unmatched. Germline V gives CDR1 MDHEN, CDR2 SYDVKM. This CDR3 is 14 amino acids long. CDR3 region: CASSNQDRGFGYTF. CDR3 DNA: TGTGCCAGCAGTAACCAGGACAGGGGATTTGGCTACACCTTC.

The CDR3, as DNA: TGTGCCACCAGTGGACAGGGGGAGAACACTGAAGCTTTCTTT. It specifies CATSGQGENTEAFF. V is TRBV24-1 and J is TRBJ1-1, with 9 nucleotides matching TRBD1. V lost 5 bases to trimming and J lost 1 base; unmatched junction nucleotides: 1. The CDR3 extends over 14 amino acids. Germline V gives CDR1 KGHDR, CDR2 SFDVKD.

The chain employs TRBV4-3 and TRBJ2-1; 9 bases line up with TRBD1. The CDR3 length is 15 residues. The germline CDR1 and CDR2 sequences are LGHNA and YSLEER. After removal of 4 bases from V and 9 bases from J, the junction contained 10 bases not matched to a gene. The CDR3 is CASSPQMGQGIEQFF. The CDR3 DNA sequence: TGCGCCAGCAGCCCCCAGATGGGACAGGGAATTGAGCAGTTCTTC.

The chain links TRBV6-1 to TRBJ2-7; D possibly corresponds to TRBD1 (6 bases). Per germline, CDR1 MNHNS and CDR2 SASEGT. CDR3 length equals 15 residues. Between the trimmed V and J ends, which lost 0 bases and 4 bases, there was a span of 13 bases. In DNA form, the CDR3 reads TGTGCCAGCAGTGAAGCTCCCAGGGGAATGTACGAGCAGTACTTC. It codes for CASSEAPRGMYEQYF.

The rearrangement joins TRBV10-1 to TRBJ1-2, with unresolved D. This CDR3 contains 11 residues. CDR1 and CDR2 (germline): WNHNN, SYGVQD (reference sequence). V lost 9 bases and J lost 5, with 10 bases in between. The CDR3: CASSALYGYTF. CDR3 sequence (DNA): TGCGCCAGTTCCGCTCTATATGGCTACACCTTC.

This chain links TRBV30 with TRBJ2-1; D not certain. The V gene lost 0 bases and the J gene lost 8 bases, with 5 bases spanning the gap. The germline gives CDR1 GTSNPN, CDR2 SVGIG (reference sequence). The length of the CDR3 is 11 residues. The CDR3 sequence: CAWSVGDEQFF. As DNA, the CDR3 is TGTGCCTGGAGTGTGGGCGATGAGCAGTTCTTC.

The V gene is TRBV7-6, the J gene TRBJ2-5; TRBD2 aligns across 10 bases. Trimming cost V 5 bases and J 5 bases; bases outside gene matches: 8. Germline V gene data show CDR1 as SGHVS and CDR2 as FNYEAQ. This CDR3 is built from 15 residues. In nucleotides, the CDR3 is TGTGCCAGCAGCAGCGGGAGGGCAGGTAGGGAGACCCAGTACTTC. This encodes CASSSGRAGRETQYF. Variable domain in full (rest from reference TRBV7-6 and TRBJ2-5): GAGVSQSPRYKVTKRGQDVALRCDPISGHVSLYWYRQALGQGPEFLTYFNYEAQQDKSGLPNDRFSAERPEGSISTLTIQRTEQRDSAMYRCASSSGRAGRETQYFGPGTRLLVL.

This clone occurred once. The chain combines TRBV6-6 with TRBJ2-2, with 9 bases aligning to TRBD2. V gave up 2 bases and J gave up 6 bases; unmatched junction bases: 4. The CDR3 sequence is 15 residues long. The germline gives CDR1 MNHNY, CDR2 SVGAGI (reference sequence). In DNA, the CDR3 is TGTGCCAGCAGTTACGACCAGCGGGAGGCCGGGGAGCTGTTTTTT. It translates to CASSYDQREAGELFF.

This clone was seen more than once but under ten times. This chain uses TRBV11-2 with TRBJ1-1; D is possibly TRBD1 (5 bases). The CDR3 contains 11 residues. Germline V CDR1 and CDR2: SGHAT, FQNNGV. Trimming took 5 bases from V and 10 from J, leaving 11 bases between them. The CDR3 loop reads CASSTQGGAFF. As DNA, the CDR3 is TGTGCCAGCAGCACCCAGGGTGGAGCTTTCTTT.

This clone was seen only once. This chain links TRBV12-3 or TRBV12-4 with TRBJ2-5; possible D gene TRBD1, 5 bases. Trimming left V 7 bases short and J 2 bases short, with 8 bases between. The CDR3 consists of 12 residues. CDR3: CASKTVQETQYF. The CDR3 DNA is TGTGCCAGCAAGACAGTTCAAGAGACCCAGTACTTC.

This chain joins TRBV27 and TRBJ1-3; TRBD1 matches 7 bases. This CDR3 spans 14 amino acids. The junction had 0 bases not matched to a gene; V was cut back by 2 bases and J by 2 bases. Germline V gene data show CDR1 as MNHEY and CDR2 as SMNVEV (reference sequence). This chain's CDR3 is CASSLTGAGNTIYF. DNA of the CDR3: TGTGCCAGCAGTTTAACAGGGGCTGGAAACACCATATATTTT.

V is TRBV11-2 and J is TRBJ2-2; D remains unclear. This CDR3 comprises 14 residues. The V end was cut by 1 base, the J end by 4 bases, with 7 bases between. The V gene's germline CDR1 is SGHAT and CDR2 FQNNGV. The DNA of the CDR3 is TGTGCCAGCAGCTTAGGTACCAGCACCGGGGAGCTGTTTTTT. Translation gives CASSLGTSTGELFF.

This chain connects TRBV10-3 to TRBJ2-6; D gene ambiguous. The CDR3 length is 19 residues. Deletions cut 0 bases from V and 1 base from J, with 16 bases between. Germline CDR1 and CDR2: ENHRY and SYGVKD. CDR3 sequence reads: CAISESSLDWVSGANVLTF. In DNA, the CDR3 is TGTGCCATCAGTGAGTCGAGCCTTGACTGGGTTTCTGGGGCCAACGTCCTGACTTTC.

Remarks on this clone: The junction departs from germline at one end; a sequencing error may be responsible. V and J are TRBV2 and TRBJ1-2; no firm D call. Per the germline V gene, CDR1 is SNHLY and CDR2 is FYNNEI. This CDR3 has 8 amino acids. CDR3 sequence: CASSHDSF. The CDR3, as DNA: TGTGCCAGCAGCCATGACTCCTTC.